This TCR beta chain originates from a study of graft-versus-host responses after intestinal transplantation. A note on this clone: Its specificity is not known.

Trimming pared 6 bases from V and 3 bases from J, leaving 18 bases between. The CDR3 totals 16 residues. The V gene's germline CDR1 is SGHVS and CDR2 FNYEAQ. Clones were sequenced by immunoSEQ multiplex PCR, and TCRdb holds only the in-frame ones, with some missing. The repertoire holds 84,000 or so clones, with over 85% as singletons. Study-level findings and limits: Elevated graft-versus-host to host-versus-graft clonal ratios in allografts were recorded for patients with graft-donor T cell macrochimerism.

Sample: unstimulated CD8+ T cells sorted from spleen or lymph node cells, taken before transplant. The receptor was derived from a human donor who was the organ donor for an intestinal transplant. The chain has TRBV7-6 and TRBJ2-1, with D perhaps TRBD1 (7 bases). The CDR3 spells CASRPSGGGLYNEQFF. The CDR3 bases are TGTGCCAGCAGGCCGAGCGGAGGGGGCCTCTACAATGAGCAGTTCTTC.